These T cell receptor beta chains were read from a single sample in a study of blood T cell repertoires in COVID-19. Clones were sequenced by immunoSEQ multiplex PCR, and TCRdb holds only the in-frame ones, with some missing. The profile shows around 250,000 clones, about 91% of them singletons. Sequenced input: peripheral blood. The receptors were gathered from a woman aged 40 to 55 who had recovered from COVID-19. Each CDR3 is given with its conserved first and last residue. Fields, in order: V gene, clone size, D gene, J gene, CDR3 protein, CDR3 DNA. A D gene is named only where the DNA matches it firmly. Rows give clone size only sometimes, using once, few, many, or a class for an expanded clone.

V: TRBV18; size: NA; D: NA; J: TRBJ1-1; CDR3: CASSLQGTEAFF; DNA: TGTGCCAGCTCACTTCAGGGCACTGAAGCTTTCTTT
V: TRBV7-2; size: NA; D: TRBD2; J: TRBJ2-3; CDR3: CASSRQRGDTQYF; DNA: TGTGCCAGCAGTCGACAGCGGGGAGATACGCAGTATTTT
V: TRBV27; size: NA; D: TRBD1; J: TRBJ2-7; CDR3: CASSLQGAYEQYF; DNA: TGTGCCAGCAGTTTACAGGGGGCCTACGAGCAGTACTTC
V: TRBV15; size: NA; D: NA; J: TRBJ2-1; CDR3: CATSIGHNEQFF; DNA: TGTGCCACCAGCATTGGGCACAATGAGCAGTTCTTC
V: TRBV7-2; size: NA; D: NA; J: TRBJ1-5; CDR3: CASSLSIAREDQPQHF; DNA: TGTGCCAGCAGCTTATCCATAGCGAGGGAAGATCAGCCCCAGCATTTT
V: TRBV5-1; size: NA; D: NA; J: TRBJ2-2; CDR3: CASSFRTTNTGELFF; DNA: TGCGCCAGCAGCTTCAGGACTACGAACACCGGGGAGCTGTTTTTT
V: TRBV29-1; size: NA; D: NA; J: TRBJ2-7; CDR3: CSVEGMAGVEQYF; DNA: TGCAGCGTGGAAGGGATGGCGGGTGTCGAGCAGTACTTC
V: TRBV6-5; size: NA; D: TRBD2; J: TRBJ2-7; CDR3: CASRLGLARSNEQYF; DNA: TGTGCCAGCAGGCTAGGACTAGCAAGGTCGAATGAGCAGTACTTC
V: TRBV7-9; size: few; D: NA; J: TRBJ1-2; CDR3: CASSRAYGYTF; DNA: TGTGCCAGCTCACGCGCGTATGGCTACACCTTC
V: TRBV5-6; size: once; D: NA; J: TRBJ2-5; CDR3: CASSLGRAFQETQYF; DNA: TGTGCCAGCAGCTTGGGCAGGGCCTTCCAAGAGACCCAGTACTTC
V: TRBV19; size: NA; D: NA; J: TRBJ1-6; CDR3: CATRSSYNSPLHF; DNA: TGTGCCACCCGGAGCTCCTATAATTCACCCCTCCACTTT
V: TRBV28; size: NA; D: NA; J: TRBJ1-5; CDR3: CASSLTGRPQHF; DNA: TGTGCCAGCAGTTTAACGGGTCGGCCCCAGCATTTT
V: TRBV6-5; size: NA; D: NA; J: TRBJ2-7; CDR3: CASGSGVSYEQYF; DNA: TGTGCCAGCGGCAGTGGTGTTTCCTACGAGCAGTACTTC
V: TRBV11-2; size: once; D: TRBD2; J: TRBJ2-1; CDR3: CASSYAGGNEQFF; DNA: TGTGCCAGCAGCTATGCCGGGGGGAATGAGCAGTTCTTC
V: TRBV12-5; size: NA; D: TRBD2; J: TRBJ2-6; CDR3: CASGLGGTSGNPGANVLTF; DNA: TGTGCTAGTGGTTTGGGGGGGACTAGCGGGAATCCTGGGGCCAACGTCCTGACTTTC
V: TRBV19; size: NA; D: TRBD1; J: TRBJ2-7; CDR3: CASRRDRVAYEQYF; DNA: TGTGCCAGCCGTCGGGACAGGGTAGCGTACGAGCAGTACTTC
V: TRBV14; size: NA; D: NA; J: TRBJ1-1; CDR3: CASSSGNTEAFF; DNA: TGTGCCAGCAGCAGCGGTAACACTGAAGCTTTCTTT